Each of the 17 T cell receptor beta chains below was sequenced from the same sample in a study of cytomegalovirus exposure and HLA in healthy donors. Primers: 60 Vbeta forward and 13 Jbeta reverse. Assay: immunoSEQ multiplex PCR; the TCRdb copy retains only in-frame clones and omits some. This sample has approximately 150,000 clones, with 82% found just once. The material sequenced was PBMCs. All receptors come from a man aged 25 to 40 in good health and CMV-seropositive.

The chain is built from TRBV15 and TRBJ1-2; the match to TRBD1 covers 7 bases. J was trimmed by 5 bases and V by 3 bases; bases with no gene match: 12. The germline V gene encodes CDR1 LNHNV and CDR2 YYDKDF (reference sequence). This CDR3 has 16 residues. The CDR3 sequence: CATSSDRDSTHYGYTF. The CDR3 DNA reads as TGTGCCACCAGCAGCGACCGGGACAGTACCCATTATGGCTACACCTTC.

The V and J genes are TRBV2 and TRBJ1-4; D might be TRBD1 (6 bases). This CDR3 has 15 amino acids. The V gene lost 7 bases and the J gene lost 8 bases, with 20 bases spanning the gap. Per the germline V gene, CDR1 is SNHLY and CDR2 is FYNNEI. This CDR3 is CASMRVQGSREKLFF. The DNA of the CDR3 is TGTGCCAGCATGAGGGTACAGGGCTCGAGAGAAAAACTGTTTTTT. The whole variable domain, remainder taken from reference TRBV2 and TRBJ1-4, is EPEVTQTPSHQVTQMGQEVILRCVPISNHLYFYWYRQILGQKVEFLVSFYNNEISEKSEIFDDQFSVERPDGSNFTLKIRSTKLEDSAMYFCASMRVQGSREKLFFGSGTQLSVL.

The chain combines TRBV6-1 with TRBJ2-7; D perhaps matches TRBD1 (5 bases). There are 16 residues in the CDR3. The ends were cut back, 4 bases at V and 1 base at J, with 17 bases in the middle. Germline assignment: CDR1 MNHNS and CDR2 SASEGT. The CDR3 coding sequence is TGTGCCAGCAGTGCCAAGGGGATGGGGCTGTCCTACGAGCAGTACTTC. This codes for CASSAKGMGLSYEQYF.

V is TRBV20-1 and J is TRBJ2-1; possible D gene TRBD2, 5 bases. The germline CDR1 and CDR2 sequences are DFQATT and SNEGSKA (reference sequence). The CDR3 has 10 amino acids. V lost 3 bases, J lost 10 bases, and 7 bases lay in between. The CDR3 sequence is CSASEREQFF. CDR3 nucleotide sequence: TGCAGTGCTAGCGAGCGGGAGCAGTTCTTC.

This clone appeared a few times. The identical CDR3 is also encoded by other nucleotide sequences in the sample. The chain joins TRBV11-2 to TRBJ1-2, with 8 bases matching TRBD1. Germline assignment: CDR1 SGHAT and CDR2 FQNNGV. The CDR3 has 13 residues. The V and J ends lost 0 bases and 6 bases, in that order; junction bases with no gene match: 0. As DNA, the CDR3 is TGTGCCAGCAGCTTAGACAGGGGGCATGGCTACACCTTC. Its translation is CASSLDRGHGYTF.

The rearrangement uses TRBV5-1 and TRBJ2-7, with TRBD2 matching over 7 bases. Unmatched junction bases numbered 3, after V lost 0 bases and J lost 6 bases. CDR1 is SGHRS and CDR2 is YFSETQ in the germline V gene. The CDR3 runs 13 residues. CDR3 in DNA: TGCGCCAGCAGCTTGGCGGCTAGCGGCGAGCAGTACTTC. Residues: CASSLAASGEQYF. Full variable domain (missing parts from reference TRBV5-1 and TRBJ2-7): KAGVTQTPRYLIKTRGQQVTLSCSPISGHRSVSWYQQTPGQGLQFLFEYFSETQRNKGNFPGRFSGRQFSNSRSEMNVSTLELGDSALYLCASSLAASGEQYFGPGTRLTVT.

This clone was recorded once. The sample has other DNA sequences that encode this CDR3 too. The rearrangement uses TRBV7-2 and TRBJ1-5; D is perhaps TRBD1 (5 bases). V lost 4 bases, J lost 2 bases, and 6 bases lay in between. Germline assignment: CDR1 SGHTA and CDR2 FQGNSA. CDR3 length: 13 residues. CDR3 in amino acids: CASSSRGNQPQHF. The CDR3 coding sequence is TGTGCCAGCAGCTCCAGGGGCAATCAGCCCCAGCATTTT.

V usage is TRBV5-4 and J usage is TRBJ2-1, with 10 nucleotides matching TRBD1. Germline CDR1 and CDR2: SGHNT and YYREEE (reference sequence). CDR3 length: 15 residues. V was clipped by 0 bases and J by 9 bases; unmatched bases: 6. The CDR3 loop is CASSLAGQGGFEQFF. The CDR3 DNA follows: TGTGCCAGCAGCTTGGCCGGACAGGGGGGATTTGAGCAGTTCTTC.

This clone showed up just a few times. The chain uses TRBV7-9 and TRBJ2-5; 7 bases fit TRBD1. V lost 2 bases, J lost 4 bases, and 10 bases stayed unmatched. The CDR3 has 16 residues. Germline CDR1 is SEHNR and CDR2 is FQNEAQ (reference sequence). CDR3 region: CASSLKGTVSLETQYF. CDR3 nucleotides: TGTGCCAGCAGCTTAAAGGGGACAGTAAGCCTAGAGACCCAGTACTTC.

The rearrangement joins TRBV6-1 to TRBJ2-3; tentatively, D is TRBD1 (5 bases). The V and J ends lost 3 bases and 0 bases respectively, with 13 bases between them. Germline assignment: CDR1 MNHNS and CDR2 SASEGT. The CDR3 extends over 16 amino acids. The CDR3 loop reads CASSEDTWLSTDTQYF. The CDR3 DNA reads as TGTGCCAGCAGTGAGGACACTTGGCTTAGCACAGATACGCAGTATTTT.

The chain has TRBV5-8 and TRBJ1-6, with a tentative D call TRBD1 (5 bases). Trimming stripped 3 bases from V and 5 bases from J, with 24 bases between. CDR1 SGHTS and CDR2 YDEGEE come from the germline V gene. This CDR3 is 19 amino acids long. The CDR3 DNA reads as TGTGCCAGCAGCTCCCCCGGACACGCAAAGGGTGGGAATAATTCACCCCTCCACTTT. Protein: CASSSPGHAKGGNNSPLHF.

The V gene is TRBV21-1, the J gene TRBJ1-1; TRBD1 is the table's D call and was not checked against the DNA. TRBV21-1 is marked as a pseudogene. The CDR3 extends over 9 amino acids. In DNA form, the CDR3 reads TGTGCCAGCGGGCCTGAAGCTTTCTTT. Its translation: CASGPEAFF.

J is TRBJ2-5 and V is TRBV5-1; D is possibly TRBD1 (5 bases). The V end was cut by 4 bases, the J end by 3 bases, with 7 bases between. This CDR3 has 12 residues. Germline CDR1 and CDR2: SGHRS and YFSETQ. CDR3 nucleotides: TGCGCCAGCAGCGACAGCGAAGAGACCCAGTACTTC. Residues: CASSDSEETQYF.

This sequence joins TRBV6-4 and TRBJ2-3; D may be TRBD2 (6 bases). The CDR3 contains 15 residues. Germline CDR1 and CDR2: MRHNA and SNTAGT. V lost 6 bases, J lost 2 bases, and 15 bases lay in between. This CDR3 is CASSYGGVPTDTQYF. The CDR3 coding sequence is TGTGCCAGCAGCTACGGGGGAGTGCCCACAGATACGCAGTATTTT.

The rearrangement joins TRBV18 to TRBJ2-5, with TRBD2 matching 8 bases. Trimming removed 6 bases from V and 4 bases from J; junction bases left unmatched: 4. Per germline, CDR1 KGHSH and CDR2 LQKENI. CDR3 length: 13 residues. The CDR3 coding sequence is TGTGCCAGCTCGGGAGGACTAGCAGAGACCCAGTACTTC. It codes for CASSGGLAETQYF.

The rearrangement uses TRBV29-1 and TRBJ1-2; tentatively, D is TRBD1 (6 bases). The CDR3 covers 13 residues. Germline V gives CDR1 SQVTM, CDR2 ANQGSEA. V lost 3 bases to trimming and J lost 2 bases, with 10 bases between them. The CDR3 here is CSVEGQGNYGYTF. The DNA for the CDR3 is TGCAGCGTTGAGGGGCAGGGGAACTATGGCTACACCTTC.

The rearrangement joins TRBV6-4 to TRBJ1-6; D gene unclear. V lost 4 bases to trimming and J lost 5 bases, with 12 bases between them. The CDR3 sequence is 15 residues long. Germline CDR1 and CDR2: MRHNA and SNTAGT. The chain's CDR3 is CASSVSDGDNSPLHF. In nucleotides, the CDR3 is TGTGCCAGCAGTGTCTCAGACGGGGATAATTCACCCCTCCACTTT.